This TCR beta chain was documented in a study of T-cell memory formation after mild COVID-19. Study in general: Clusters of TCRs were largely donor specific.

V was shortened by 2 bases and J by 6 bases, with 10 bases between the two germline ends. From germline, CDR1 is MNHNY and CDR2 SVGAGI (reference sequence). CDR3 length equals 13 residues. From the 5' RACE reads, TCRdb called clonotypes with MiXCR, one entry per CDR3 protein. The table records roughly 200,000 distinct CDR3 sequences, 16% of them present only once. Concerning this clonotype: Its antigen is unknown.

General study findings and limits: CD8+ contracting clones occupied EMRA, while CD4+ ones occupied mainly CM and EM. Contracting clones from day 15 to 85 showed balanced CD4/CD8; later expanders favored CD4+. Day 37-peaking second-wave clones had unconfirmed SARS-CoV-2 specificity.

The source of this sequence is an adult woman who had mild COVID-19 (a few samples of this study predate the infection). Cell type and time point are not known. The chain has TRBV6-6 and TRBJ1-1; D is unclear. Input material: PBMCs or a T cell subset sorted from them (not recorded which). The CDR3 nucleotides are TGTGCCAGCAGTTACGATGGTGGGGCTGAAGCTTTCTTT. Translation: CASSYDGGAEAFF.